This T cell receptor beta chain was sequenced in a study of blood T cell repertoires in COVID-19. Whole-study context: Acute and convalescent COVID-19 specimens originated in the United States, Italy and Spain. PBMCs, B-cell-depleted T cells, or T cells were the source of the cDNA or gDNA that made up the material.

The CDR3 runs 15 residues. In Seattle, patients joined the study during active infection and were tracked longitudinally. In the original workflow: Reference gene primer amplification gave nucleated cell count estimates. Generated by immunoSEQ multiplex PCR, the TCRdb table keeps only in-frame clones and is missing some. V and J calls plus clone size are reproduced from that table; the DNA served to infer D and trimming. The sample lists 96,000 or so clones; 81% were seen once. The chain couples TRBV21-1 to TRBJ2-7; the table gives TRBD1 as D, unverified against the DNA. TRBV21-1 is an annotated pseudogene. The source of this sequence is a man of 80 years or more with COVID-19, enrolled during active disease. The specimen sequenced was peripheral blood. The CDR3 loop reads CASSKGRRGRYEQYF. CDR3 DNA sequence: TGTGCCAGCAGCAAAGGAAGGAGGGGGCGTTACGAGCAGTACTTC.